The sequence of this T cell receptor beta chain was determined in a study of T cell changes during pregnancy in multiple sclerosis. CDR3 length: 15 amino acids. The V segment lost 3 bases and the J segment 0 bases; nucleotides outside the gene matches: 4. CDR1 is MNHNS, CDR2 SASEGT, per germline. This clone was counted between two and nine times. This table comes from immunoSEQ multiplex PCR, and its TCRdb copy is limited to in-frame clones, with some not included. The sample holds 19,000 or so clones; over 70% are singletons and the top ten take over 4.5%. The chain combines TRBV6-1 with TRBJ1-1, with 7 bases fitting TRBD1. The material was CD8+ T cells from peripheral blood mononuclear cells, obtained after pregnancy. The receptor's source is a female donor in good health, enrolled as a control in a pregnancy study. The CDR3 is CASSDPDRMNTEAFF. The CDR3 bases are TGTGCCAGCAGTGACCCGGACAGGATGAACACTGAAGCTTTCTTT.